These 10 T cell receptor beta chains share one sample of origin, sequenced in a study of CD8+CD57+ T cells in acquired aplastic anemia. TCR beta VDJ and CDR3 profiles were obtained from a genomic DNA template. TCRdb analysed the reads with MiXCR anew, one entry per CDR3 protein. The sample shows under 500,000 distinct CDR3 sequences, around 30% of them seen only once. Only patients with CD8+CD57+ cell expansion on flow cytometry were chosen for sequencing. Input material: sorted CD4+, CD8+, or CD8+CD57+ T cells (not recorded which) from PBMCs. The receptors here all came from a human donor with aplastic anemia.

This rearrangement joins TRBV5-1 to TRBJ2-5, with D tentatively TRBD1 or TRBD2 (5 bases each). Germline-derived CDR1 and CDR2 are SGHRS and YFSETQ. The V gene lost 3 bases and the J gene lost 4 bases, with 16 bases spanning the gap. The CDR3 spans 15 residues. The CDR3 nucleotides read TGCGCCAGCAGCTCCAGATCTGCGAGGGGAGAGACCCAGTACTTC. Translating it yields CASSSRSARGETQYF.

V and J are TRBV2 and TRBJ2-7; TRBD2 aligns across 8 bases. Germline V lookup: CDR1 SNHLY, CDR2 FYNNEI. There are 13 residues in the CDR3. Losses at the gene ends were 6 bases for V and 7 bases for J; bases not matched to a gene: 8. DNA of the CDR3: TGTGCCAGCAGCCGACCGGGGACTAGGGAGCAGTACTTC. Its translation is CASSRPGTREQYF.

V gene TRBV10-3 combines with J gene TRBJ1-6, with D perhaps TRBD1 (6 bases). Trimming pared 6 bases from V and 10 bases from J, leaving 16 bases between. The length of the CDR3 is 14 residues. CDR1 is ENHRY and CDR2 is SYGVKD in the germline V gene. DNA for the CDR3: TGTGCCATCAGCCCCGGGATGGGGGCGTCACCCCTCCACTTT. Residues: CAISPGMGASPLHF.

This clonotype was detected a few times. The chain is built from TRBV10-3 and TRBJ1-5, with 12 bases fitting TRBD1. The V gene end was trimmed by 10 bases and the J gene end by 6 bases; junction bases not matched to a gene: 13. Germline V gene data show CDR1 as ENHRY and CDR2 as SYGVKD. CDR3 size: 16 residues. The CDR3 region is CASSLGQGARSQPQHF. CDR3 sequence (DNA): TGTGCCAGCAGCCTGGGACAGGGGGCAAGAAGTCAGCCCCAGCATTTT.

The V gene is TRBV11-2, the J gene TRBJ2-7; a possible D gene is TRBD1 (6 bases). The CDR3 totals 13 residues. Germline lookup yields CDR1 SGHAT and CDR2 FQNNGV. With 9 bases removed from V and 2 bases from J, the gap between germline ends came to 14 bases. CDR3 nucleotides: TGTGCCAGGGATAACAGGGACCCCTACGAGCAGTACTTC. Encoded protein: CARDNRDPYEQYF.

This clonotype was counted at least ten times. The chain employs TRBV9 and TRBJ1-2; tentative D call: TRBD1 (6 bases). Germline V gene sequence: CDR1 SGDLS, CDR2 YYNGEE. V lost 0 bases and J 6 bases, leaving 9 bases between the germline ends. The CDR3 has 13 amino acids. The CDR3 nucleotides are TGTGCCAGCAGCGTAGAACAGGGAAATGGCTACACCTTC. Residues: CASSVEQGNGYTF.

About this clonotype: The junction departs from the called germline gene at one end, perhaps through a read error. The V gene is TRBV6-4, the J gene TRBJ2-7; 14 positions agree with TRBD2. The CDR3 covers 20 residues. Germline lookup yields CDR1 MRHNA and CDR2 SNTAGT. CDR3 sequence (DNA): TGTGCCACCAGTGACTCGAGCGAGCCCGGGACTAGCGGGAGCTCCTACGAGCAGTACTTC. The encoded protein is CATSDSSEPGTSGSSYEQYF.

This clonotype turned up a few times. The chain recombines TRBV14 with TRBJ1-4; 7 positions match TRBD1. The V segment lost 3 bases and the J segment 3 bases; nucleotides outside the gene matches: 4. Germline values: CDR1 SGHDN, CDR2 FVKESK. This CDR3 is built from 15 residues. The CDR3 protein is CASSQRTGANEKLFF. CDR3 in DNA: TGTGCCAGCAGCCAGAGGACAGGCGCTAATGAAAAACTGTTTTTT.

This clonotype was observed a handful of times. The chain carries TRBV6-5 and TRBJ1-6; no reliable D call. CDR3 size: 16 residues. V lost 2 bases and J lost 5, with 13 bases in between. The germline CDR1 and CDR2 sequences are MNHEY and SVGAGI. The CDR3 region is CASSYRGSLDNSPLHF. The CDR3 DNA reads TGTGCCAGCAGTTACCGGGGAAGCTTAGATAATTCACCCCTCCACTTT.

The chain combines TRBV24-1 with TRBJ2-3; 13 positions agree with TRBD2. With 0 bases clipped from V and 10 bases from J, the junction kept 15 bases outside the gene matches. The germline V gene has CDR1 KGHDR and CDR2 SFDVKD. The CDR3 sequence is 19 residues long. In nucleotides, the CDR3 is TGTGCCACCAGTGATTTGCATCCCGGGACTAGCGGGACGGCGGATGCGCAGTATTTT. Amino acid sequence: CATSDLHPGTSGTADAQYF.